This record looks at one TCR beta chain sequence and its context. The data belong to a study of blood T cell repertoires in COVID-19. Study processing details: Reference gene primer amplification gave nucleated cell count estimates. Only in-frame clones appear in the TCRdb table, and some are missing; sequencing was by immunoSEQ multiplex PCR. The DNA gave D and trimming, while V, J and clone size come from that table. Of a few hundred thousand clones in the sample, more than 70% are singletons; the top ten hold about 6.8%. CDR3 length: 13 residues. V was shortened by 4 bases and J by 5 bases, with 9 bases between the two germline ends. Germline lookup yields CDR1 LNHNV and CDR2 YYDKDF (reference sequence).

The chain combines TRBV15 with TRBJ1-5; TRBD1 might be the D (6 bases). This receptor was taken from a man between 18 and 35 years old who had recovered from COVID-19. The sequenced material came from peripheral blood. The DNA of the CDR3 is TGTGCCACCAGCACGGACAGCGATCAGCCCCAGCATTTT. This codes for CATSTDSDQPQHF.